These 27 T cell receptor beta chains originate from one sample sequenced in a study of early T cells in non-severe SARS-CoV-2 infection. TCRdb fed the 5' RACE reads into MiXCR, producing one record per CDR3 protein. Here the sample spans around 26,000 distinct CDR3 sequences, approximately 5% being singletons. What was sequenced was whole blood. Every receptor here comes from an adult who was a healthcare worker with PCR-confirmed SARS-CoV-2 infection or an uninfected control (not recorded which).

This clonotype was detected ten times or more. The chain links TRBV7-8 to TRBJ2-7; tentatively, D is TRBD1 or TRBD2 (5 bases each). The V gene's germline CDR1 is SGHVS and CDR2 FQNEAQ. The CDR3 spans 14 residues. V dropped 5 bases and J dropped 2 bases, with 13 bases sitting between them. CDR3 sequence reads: CASSQRTGPYEQYF. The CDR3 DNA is TGTGCCAGCAGCCAACGGACGGGACCCTACGAGCAGTACTTC.

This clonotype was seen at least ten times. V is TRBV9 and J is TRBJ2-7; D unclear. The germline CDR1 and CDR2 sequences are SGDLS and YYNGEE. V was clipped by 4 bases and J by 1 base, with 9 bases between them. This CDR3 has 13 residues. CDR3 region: CASSLRASYEQYF. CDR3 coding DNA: TGTGCCAGCAGCCTCCGCGCGTCCTACGAGCAGTACTTC.

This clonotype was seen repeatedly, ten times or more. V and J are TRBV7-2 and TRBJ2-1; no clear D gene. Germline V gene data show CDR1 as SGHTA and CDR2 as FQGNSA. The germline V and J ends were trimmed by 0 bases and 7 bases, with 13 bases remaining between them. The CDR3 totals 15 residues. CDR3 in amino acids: CASSLASVPQNEQFF. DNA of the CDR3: TGTGCCAGCAGCTTAGCTTCAGTTCCCCAGAATGAGCAGTTCTTC.

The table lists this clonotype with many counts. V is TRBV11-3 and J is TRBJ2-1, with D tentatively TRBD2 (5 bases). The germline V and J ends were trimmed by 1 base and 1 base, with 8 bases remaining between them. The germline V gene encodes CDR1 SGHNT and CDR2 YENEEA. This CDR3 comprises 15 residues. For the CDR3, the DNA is TGTGCCAGCAGCTTAGGCGGGTCGTCCTACAATGAGCAGTTCTTC. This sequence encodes CASSLGGSSYNEQFF.

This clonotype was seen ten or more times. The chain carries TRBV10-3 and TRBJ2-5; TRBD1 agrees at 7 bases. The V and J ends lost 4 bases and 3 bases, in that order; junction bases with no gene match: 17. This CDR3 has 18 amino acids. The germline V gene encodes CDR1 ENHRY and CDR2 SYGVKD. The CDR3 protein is CAISASGSTGSPKETQYF. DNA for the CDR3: TGTGCCATCAGTGCGTCAGGCTCGACAGGGAGCCCCAAAGAGACCCAGTACTTC.

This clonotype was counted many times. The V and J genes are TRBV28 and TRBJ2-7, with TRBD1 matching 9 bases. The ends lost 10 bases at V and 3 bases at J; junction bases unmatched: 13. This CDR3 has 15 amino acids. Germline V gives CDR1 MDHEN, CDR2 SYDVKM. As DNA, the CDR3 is TGTGCCACCAACGGCCCTCGACAGGGGGACTACGAGCAGTACTTC. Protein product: CATNGPRQGDYEQYF. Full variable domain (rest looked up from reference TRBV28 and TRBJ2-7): DVKVTQSSRYLVKRTGEKVFLECVQDMDHENMFWYRQDPGLGLRLIYFSYDVKMKEKGDIPEGYSVSREKKERFSLILESASTNQTSMYLCATNGPRQGDYEQYFGPGTRLTVT.

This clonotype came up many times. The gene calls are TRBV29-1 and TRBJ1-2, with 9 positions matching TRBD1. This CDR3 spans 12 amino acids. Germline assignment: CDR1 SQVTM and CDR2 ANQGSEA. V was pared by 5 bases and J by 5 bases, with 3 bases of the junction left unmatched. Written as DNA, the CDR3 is TGCAGCGTTCCACAGGGGGCGTATGGCTACACCTTC. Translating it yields CSVPQGAYGYTF. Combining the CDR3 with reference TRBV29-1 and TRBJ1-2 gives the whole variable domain SAVISQKPSRDICQRGTSLTIQCQVDSQVTMMFWYRQQPGQSLTLIATANQGSEATYESGFVIDKFPISRPNLTFSTLTVSNMSPEDSSIYLCSVPQGAYGYTFGSGTRLTVV.

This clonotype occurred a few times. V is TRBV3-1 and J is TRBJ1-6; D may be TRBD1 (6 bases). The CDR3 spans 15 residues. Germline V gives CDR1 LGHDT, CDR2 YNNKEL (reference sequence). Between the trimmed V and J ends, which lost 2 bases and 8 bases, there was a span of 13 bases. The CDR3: CASSQPSRGDSPLHF. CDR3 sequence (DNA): TGTGCCAGCAGCCAACCCTCCAGGGGTGATTCACCCCTCCACTTT.

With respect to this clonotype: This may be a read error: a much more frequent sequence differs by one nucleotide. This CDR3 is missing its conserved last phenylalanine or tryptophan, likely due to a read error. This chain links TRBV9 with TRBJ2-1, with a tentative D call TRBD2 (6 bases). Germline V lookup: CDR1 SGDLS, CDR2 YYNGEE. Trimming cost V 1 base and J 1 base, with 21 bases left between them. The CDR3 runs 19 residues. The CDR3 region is CASSVRLDKTRGSYNEQFS. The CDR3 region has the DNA TGTGCCAGCAGCGTAAGGTTGGACAAAACCCGGGGGTCCTACAATGAGCAGTTCTCC.

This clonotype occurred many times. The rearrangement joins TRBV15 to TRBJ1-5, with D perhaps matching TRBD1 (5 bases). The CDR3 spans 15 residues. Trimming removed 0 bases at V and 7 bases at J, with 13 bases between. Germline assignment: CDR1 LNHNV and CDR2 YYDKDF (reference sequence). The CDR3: CATSRDQGAGQPQHF. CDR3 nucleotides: TGTGCCACCAGCAGAGATCAAGGGGCAGGGCAGCCCCAGCATTTT.

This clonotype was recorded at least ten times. The CDR3 region has the DNA TGTGCCAGTAGTATGGGAGACAGGGGAATTAATCAGCCCCAGCATTTT. Residues: CASSMGDRGINQPQHF. This sequence joins TRBV19 and TRBJ1-5, with 8 bases matching TRBD1. With 3 bases clipped from V and 4 bases from J, the junction kept 8 bases outside the gene matches. CDR1 and CDR2 (germline): LNHDA, SQIVND (reference sequence). CDR3 length equals 16 residues. Filled out from reference TRBV19 and TRBJ1-5, the complete variable domain reads DGGITQSPKYLFRKEGQNVTLSCEQNLNHDAMYWYRQDPGQGLRLIYYSQIVNDFQKGDIAEGYSVSREKKESFPLTVTSAQKNPTAFYLCASSMGDRGINQPQHFGDGTRLSIL.

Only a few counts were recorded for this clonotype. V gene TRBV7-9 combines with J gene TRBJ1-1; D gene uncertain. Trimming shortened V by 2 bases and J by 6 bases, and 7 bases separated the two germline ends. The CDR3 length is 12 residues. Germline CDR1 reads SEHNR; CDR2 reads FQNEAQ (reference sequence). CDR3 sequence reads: CASSLNGAEAFF. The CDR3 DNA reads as TGTGCCAGCAGCTTAAACGGTGCTGAAGCTTTCTTT.

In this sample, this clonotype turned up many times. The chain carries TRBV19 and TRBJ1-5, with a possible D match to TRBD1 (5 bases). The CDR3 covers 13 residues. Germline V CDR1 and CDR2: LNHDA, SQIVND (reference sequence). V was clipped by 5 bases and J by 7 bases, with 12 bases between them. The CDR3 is CASSSRGYQPQHF. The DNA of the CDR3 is TGTGCCAGTAGTTCTCGGGGCTACCAGCCCCAGCATTTT.

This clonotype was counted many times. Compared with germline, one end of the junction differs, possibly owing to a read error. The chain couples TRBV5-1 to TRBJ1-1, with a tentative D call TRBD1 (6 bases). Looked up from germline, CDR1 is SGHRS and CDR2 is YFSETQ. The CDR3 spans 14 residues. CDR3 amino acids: CASYTGTQNTEVFF. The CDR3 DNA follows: TGCGCCAGCTACACCGGGACACAGAACACTGAAGTTTTCTTT.

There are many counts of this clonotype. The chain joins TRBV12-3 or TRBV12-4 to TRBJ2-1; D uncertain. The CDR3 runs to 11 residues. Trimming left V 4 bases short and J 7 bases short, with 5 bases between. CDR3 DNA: TGTGCCAGCAGTTGGTCAAATGAGCAGTTCTTC. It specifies CASSWSNEQFF.

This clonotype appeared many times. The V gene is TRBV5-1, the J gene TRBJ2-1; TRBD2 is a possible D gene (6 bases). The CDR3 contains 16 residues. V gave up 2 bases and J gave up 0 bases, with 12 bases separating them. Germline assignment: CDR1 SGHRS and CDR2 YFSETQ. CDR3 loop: CASSLQRAYSYNEQFF. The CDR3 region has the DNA TGCGCCAGCAGCTTACAGCGGGCCTACTCCTACAATGAGCAGTTCTTC. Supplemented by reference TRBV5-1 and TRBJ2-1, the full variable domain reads KAGVTQTPRYLIKTRGQQVTLSCSPISGHRSVSWYQQTPGQGLQFLFEYFSETQRNKGNFPGRFSGRQFSNSRSEMNVSTLELGDSALYLCASSLQRAYSYNEQFFGPGTRLTVL.

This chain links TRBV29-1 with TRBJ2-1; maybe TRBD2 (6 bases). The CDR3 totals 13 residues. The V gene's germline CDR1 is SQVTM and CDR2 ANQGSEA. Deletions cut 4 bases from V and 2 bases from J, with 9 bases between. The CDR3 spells CSVAAGTYNEQFF. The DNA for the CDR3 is TGCAGCGTTGCGGCGGGGACCTACAATGAGCAGTTCTTC.

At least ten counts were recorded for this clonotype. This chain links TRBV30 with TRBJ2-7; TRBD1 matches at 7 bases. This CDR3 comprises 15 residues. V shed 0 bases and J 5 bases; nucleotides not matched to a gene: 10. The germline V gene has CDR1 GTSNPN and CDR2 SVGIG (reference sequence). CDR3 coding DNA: TGTGCCTGGAGTGTACTGCGACAGGGTTCGGACGAGCAGTACTTC. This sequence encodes CAWSVLRQGSDEQYF.

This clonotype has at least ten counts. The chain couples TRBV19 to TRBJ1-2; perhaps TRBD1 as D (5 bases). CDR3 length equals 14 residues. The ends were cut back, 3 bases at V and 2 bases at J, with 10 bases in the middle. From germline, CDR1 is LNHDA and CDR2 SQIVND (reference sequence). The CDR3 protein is CASSIGGMNYGYTF. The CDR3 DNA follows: TGTGCCAGTAGTATCGGGGGAATGAACTATGGCTACACCTTC.

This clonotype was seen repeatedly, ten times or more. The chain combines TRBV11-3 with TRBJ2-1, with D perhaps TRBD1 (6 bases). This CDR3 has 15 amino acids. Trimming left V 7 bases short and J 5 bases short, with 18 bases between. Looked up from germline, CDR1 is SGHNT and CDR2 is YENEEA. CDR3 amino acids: CASTPETGPDNEQFF. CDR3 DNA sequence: TGTGCCAGCACCCCGGAGACAGGACCAGACAATGAGCAGTTCTTC.

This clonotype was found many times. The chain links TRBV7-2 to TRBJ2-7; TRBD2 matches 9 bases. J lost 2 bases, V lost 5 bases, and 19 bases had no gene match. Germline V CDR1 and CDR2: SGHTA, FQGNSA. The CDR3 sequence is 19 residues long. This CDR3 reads CASSPRPSTSGRPPYEQYF. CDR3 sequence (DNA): TGTGCCAGCAGCCCCCGCCCCTCCACAAGCGGGAGGCCTCCCTACGAGCAGTACTTC.

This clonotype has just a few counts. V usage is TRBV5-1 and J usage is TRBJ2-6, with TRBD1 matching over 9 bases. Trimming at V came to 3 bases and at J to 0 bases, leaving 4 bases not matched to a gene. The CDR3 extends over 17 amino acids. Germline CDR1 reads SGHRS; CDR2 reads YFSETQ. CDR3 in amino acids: CASSSGTGPSGANVLTF. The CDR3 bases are TGCGCCAGCAGCTCCGGGACAGGGCCCTCTGGGGCCAACGTCCTGACTTTC.

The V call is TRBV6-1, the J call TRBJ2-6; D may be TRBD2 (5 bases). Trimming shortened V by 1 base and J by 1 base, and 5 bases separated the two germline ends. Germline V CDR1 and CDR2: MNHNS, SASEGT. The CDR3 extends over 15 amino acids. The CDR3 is CASSEGRSGANVLTF. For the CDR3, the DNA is TGTGCCAGCAGTGAAGGGAGGTCTGGGGCCAACGTCCTGACTTTC.

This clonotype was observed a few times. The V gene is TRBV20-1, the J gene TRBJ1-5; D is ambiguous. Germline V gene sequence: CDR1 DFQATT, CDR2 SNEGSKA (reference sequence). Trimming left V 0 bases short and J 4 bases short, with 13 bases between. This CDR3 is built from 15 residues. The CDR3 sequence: CSARDFYRANQPQHF. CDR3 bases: TGCAGTGCTAGAGATTTCTACCGGGCTAATCAGCCCCAGCATTTT.

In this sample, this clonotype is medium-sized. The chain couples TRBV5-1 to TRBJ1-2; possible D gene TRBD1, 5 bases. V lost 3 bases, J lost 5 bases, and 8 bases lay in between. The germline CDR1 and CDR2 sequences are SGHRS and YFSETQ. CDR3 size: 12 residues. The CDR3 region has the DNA TGCGCCAGCAGCTCTGACAGATATGGCTACACCTTC. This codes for CASSSDRYGYTF.

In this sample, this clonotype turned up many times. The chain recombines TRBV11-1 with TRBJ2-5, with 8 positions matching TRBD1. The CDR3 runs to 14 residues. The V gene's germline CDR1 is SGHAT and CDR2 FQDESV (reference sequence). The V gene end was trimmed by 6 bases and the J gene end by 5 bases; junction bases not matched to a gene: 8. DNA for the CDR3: TGTGCCAGCAGGACTCAGGGGGCGGCGGAGACCCAGTACTTC. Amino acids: CASRTQGAAETQYF.

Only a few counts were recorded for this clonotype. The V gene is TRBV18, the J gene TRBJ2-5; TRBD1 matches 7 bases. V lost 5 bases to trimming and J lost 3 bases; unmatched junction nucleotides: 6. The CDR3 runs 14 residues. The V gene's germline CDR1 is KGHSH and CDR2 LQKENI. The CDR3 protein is CASSINRGEETQYF. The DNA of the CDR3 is TGTGCCAGCTCAATCAACAGGGGCGAAGAGACCCAGTACTTC. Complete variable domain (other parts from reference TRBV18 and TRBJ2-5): NAGVMQNPRHLVRRRGQEARLRCSPMKGHSHVYWYRQLPEEGLKFMVYLQKENIIDESGMPKERFSAEFPKEGPSILRIQQVVRGDSAAYFCASSINRGEETQYFGPGTRLLVL.